This T cell receptor (beta chain) was profiled in a study of blood T cell repertoires in COVID-19. About the study: Acute and convalescent COVID-19 samples came from the United States, Italy and Spain. The cDNA or gDNA used as material had been derived from T cells, B-cell-depleted T cells, or PBMCs.

With 5 bases removed from V and 5 bases from J, the gap between germline ends came to 22 bases. The CDR3 covers 17 residues. From germline, CDR1 is SEHNR and CDR2 FQNEAQ (reference sequence). As processed by the authors: Amplification of reference gene primers was used by the study to estimate nucleated cell counts. TCRdb's table, derived via immunoSEQ multiplex PCR, lists solely in-frame clones and lacks some. The DNA gave D and trimming, while V, J and clone size come from that table. The repertoire holds tens of thousands of clones, with approximately 85% as singletons. This TCR was recovered from a human donor in a cohort sampled during active COVID-19. This rearrangement joins TRBV7-9 to TRBJ1-3; no clear D gene. Sample: peripheral blood. As DNA, the CDR3 is TGTGCCAGCAGCGGCCTGTCACGGGCAGGAGGAAGAAACACCATATATTTT. Translating gives CASSGLSRAGGRNTIYF.